The present entry profiles one T cell receptor (beta chain) with its context. The sample belongs to a study of shared clonotypes between healthy human individuals. Germline-derived CDR1 and CDR2 are MNHEY and SVGAGI. V lost 5 bases to trimming and J lost 5 bases, with 19 bases between them. The CDR3 sequence is 15 residues long. Generated by immunoSEQ multiplex PCR, the TCRdb table keeps only in-frame clones and is missing some. The sample has about 100,000 clones; about 70% are singletons. Source material: memory CD8+ T cells sorted from blood. Subset defined: CD45RO+ cells pooled with CCR7-negative TemRA cells. The J gene is TRBJ2-7, the V gene TRBV6-5; possibly TRBD2 for D (6 bases). The TCR sequence derives from a woman aged 25-40 years in good health. CDR3 coding DNA: TGTGCCAGCAGTCCCGGGGTAGCGGCAGTCAACGAGCAGTACTTC. Its protein product is CASSPGVAAVNEQYF.